Presented here are 17 T cell receptor beta chains from one specimen sequenced in a study of cytomegalovirus exposure and HLA in healthy donors. The PCR ran on 60 Vbeta and 13 Jbeta primers. Assay used: immunoSEQ multiplex PCR; TCRdb lists only in-frame clones, some missing. This sample yields about 35,000 clones, of which 60% to 80% are seen a single time; approximately 8% belongs to the top ten. The sequencing input was PBMCs. These TCRs come from a woman under 40 in good health and CMV-seropositive.

V and J are TRBV5-1 and TRBJ1-3; a possible D gene is TRBD1 (6 bases). The length of the CDR3 is 19 residues. Germline CDR1 reads SGHRS; CDR2 reads YFSETQ. V lost 3 bases, J lost 0 bases, and 22 bases lay in between. The CDR3 DNA reads as TGCGCCAGCAGCTCGGGGGGTAACCGGGACACAGACTCTGGAAACACCATATATTTT. Amino acids: CASSSGGNRDTDSGNTIYF.

The V and J genes are TRBV27 and TRBJ2-3; D uncertain. Germline V gene lookup returns CDR1 MNHEY and CDR2 SMNVEV (reference sequence). Trimming removed 7 bases from V and 2 bases from J, with 19 bases in between. There are 16 residues in the CDR3. In DNA, the CDR3 is TGTGCCAGCAACAACCACGGGTGGCAGAACACAGATACGCAGTATTTT. As protein: CASNNHGWQNTDTQYF.

The chain is built from TRBV27 and TRBJ2-7; 13 nucleotides line up with TRBD2. The trim removed 6 bases at V and 2 bases at J, leaving 4 bases unmatched. CDR1 and CDR2 from the germline V gene are MNHEY and SMNVEV (reference sequence). The CDR3 covers 15 residues. Written as DNA, the CDR3 is TGTGCCAGCAGGGACGGACTAGCGGGAGCCTACGAGCAGTACTTC. Translated: CASRDGLAGAYEQYF.

CDR3 sequence (DNA): TGTGCCAGCAGCCGGAGGGAGGACACCATATATTTT. This codes for CASSRREDTIYF. V usage is TRBV11-2 and J usage is TRBJ1-3; the D is unclear. V lost 5 bases and J 8 bases, leaving 10 bases between the germline ends. The CDR3 consists of 12 residues. The V gene's germline CDR1 is SGHAT and CDR2 FQNNGV.

This chain connects TRBV7-2 to TRBJ1-1, with a possible D match to TRBD1 (5 bases). Trimming left V 3 bases short and J 1 base short, with 9 bases between. This CDR3 has 14 amino acids. CDR1 is SGHTA, CDR2 FQGNSA, per germline. For the CDR3, the DNA is TGTGCCAGCAGCTTGATGGGGGGGAACACTGAAGCTTTCTTT. This sequence encodes CASSLMGGNTEAFF. The full variable domain, its missing parts supplied by reference TRBV7-2 and TRBJ1-1, is GAGVSQSPSNKVTEKGKDVELRCDPISGHTALYWYRQSLGQGLEFLIYFQGNSAPDKSGLPSDRFSAERTGGSVSTLTIQRTQQEDSAVYLCASSLMGGNTEAFFGQGTRLTVV.

This rearrangement joins TRBV7-6 to TRBJ2-1; 14 bases agree with TRBD2. The V segment lost 6 bases and the J segment 9 bases; nucleotides outside the gene matches: 7. This CDR3 region has 15 residues. Germline CDR1 SGHVS, CDR2 FNYEAQ. CDR3 sequence: CASSATSGGAFEQFF. CDR3 nucleotides: TGTGCCAGCAGTGCGACTAGCGGGGGGGCCTTTGAGCAGTTCTTC.

The chain couples TRBV28 to TRBJ2-3, with 12 bases identical to TRBD2. The CDR3 length is 13 residues. Germline V gene lookup returns CDR1 MDHEN and CDR2 SYDVKM. After removal of 9 bases from V and 3 bases from J, the junction contained 1 base not matched to a gene. The CDR3 DNA is TGTGCCAGTGGACTAGCGGGGACAGATACGCAGTATTTT. It translates to CASGLAGTDTQYF.

On this clone: At one end, the junction sequence differs from germline, possibly due to a read error. The chain links TRBV7-9 to TRBJ1-1, with 7 bases lining up with TRBD1. The CDR3 runs to 14 residues. The V gene's germline CDR1 is SEHNR and CDR2 FQNEAQ (reference sequence). The CDR3 protein is CSSSPRQGNTEAFF. In DNA form, the CDR3 reads TGTTCCAGCAGCCCCCGACAGGGGAACACTGAAGCTTTCTTT.

The V call is TRBV29-1, the J call TRBJ1-6, with D uncertain. Trimming stripped 6 bases from V and 4 bases from J, with 13 bases between. From germline, CDR1 is SQVTM and CDR2 ANQGSEA. This CDR3 region has 14 residues. The CDR3 DNA follows: TGCAGCGTCCTTATCGGGGATTATAATTCACCCCTCCACTTT. Its translation: CSVLIGDYNSPLHF.

This chain uses TRBV5-1 with TRBJ2-1, with 15 nucleotides matching TRBD2. V lost 6 bases, J lost 12 bases, and 10 bases stayed unmatched. Germline CDR1 reads SGHRS; CDR2 reads YFSETQ. The CDR3 runs to 15 residues. CDR3 DNA: TGCGCCAGCAACAACGAACCGGGACTAGCGGGGGGGCAGTTCTTC. Protein: CASNNEPGLAGGQFF.

The chain joins TRBV6-1 to TRBJ2-1; a possible D gene is TRBD1 (5 bases). The CDR3 runs to 15 residues. V was trimmed by 5 bases and J by 0 bases, leaving 11 bases between them. Germline CDR1 is MNHNS and CDR2 is SASEGT. As DNA, the CDR3 is TGTGCCAGCAGTAAGGGGTCGAGCTCCTACAATGAGCAGTTCTTC. It translates to CASSKGSSSYNEQFF.

This clone was observed a few times. This rearrangement joins TRBV6-4 to TRBJ2-7; D might be TRBD1 (6 bases). The germline V and J ends were trimmed by 6 bases and 0 bases, with 18 bases remaining between them. CDR1 is MRHNA, CDR2 SNTAGT, per germline. The CDR3 consists of 16 residues. This CDR3 reads CASSSPDRMSSYEQYF. The CDR3 region has the DNA TGTGCCAGCAGCTCACCTGACAGGATGAGCTCCTACGAGCAGTACTTC.

This chain links TRBV14 with TRBJ2-7; TRBD1 matches 9 bases. The CDR3 has 15 residues. The trim removed 5 bases at V and 7 bases at J, leaving 12 bases unmatched. Germline V gene lookup returns CDR1 SGHDN and CDR2 FVKESK. The CDR3 sequence is CASSGRTGVGEEQYF. The CDR3 DNA reads TGTGCCAGCAGCGGAAGGACAGGGGTAGGGGAGGAGCAGTACTTC. The full variable domain, rest sourced from reference TRBV14 and TRBJ2-7, is EAGVTQFPSHSVIEKGQTVTLRCDPISGHDNLYWYRRVMGKEIKFLLHFVKESKQDESGMPNNRFLAERTGGTYSTLKVQPAELEDSGVYFCASSGRTGVGEEQYFGPGTRLTVT.

This clone is deemed medium-sized. This chain connects TRBV19 to TRBJ2-1; 7 bases fit TRBD2. The CDR3 loop spans 15 amino acids. V dropped 6 bases and J dropped 4; count of bases not matched to a gene: 9. Germline V CDR1 and CDR2: LNHDA, SQIVND (reference sequence). CDR3 protein: CASSPPSGIYNEQFF. For the CDR3, the DNA is TGTGCCAGTAGCCCTCCTAGCGGCATTTACAATGAGCAGTTCTTC.

The J gene is TRBJ1-5, the V gene TRBV6-1, with 7 bases lining up with TRBD1. With 3 bases clipped from V and 9 bases from J, the junction kept 11 bases outside the gene matches. The CDR3 length is 15 residues. The germline V gene encodes CDR1 MNHNS and CDR2 SASEGT. The CDR3 bases are TGTGCCAGCAGTGAGGGTGGACAGGCACTCGCGCCCCAGCATTTT. Amino acids: CASSEGGQALAPQHF.

CDR3: CASSERPGGYEQYF. The CDR3 DNA reads as TGTGCCAGCAGTGAACGCCCAGGGGGCTACGAGCAGTACTTC. The chain uses TRBV6-1 and TRBJ2-7; 7 positions match TRBD1. Germline-derived CDR1 and CDR2 are MNHNS and SASEGT. V shed 2 bases and J 3 bases; nucleotides not matched to a gene: 4. The CDR3 is made up of 14 amino acids.

J is TRBJ1-1 and V is TRBV6-1; D is unclear. Germline values: CDR1 MNHNS, CDR2 SASEGT. V lost 7 bases and J 2 bases, leaving 14 bases between the germline ends. The CDR3 totals 14 residues. The DNA for the CDR3 is TGTGCCAGCACCCTGGGCGGGCCCAACACTGAAGCTTTCTTT. It specifies CASTLGGPNTEAFF.